A selection of T cell receptor beta chains follows, all from one sample in a study of T cell changes during pregnancy in multiple sclerosis. Measured with immunoSEQ multiplex PCR; TCRdb has only the in-frame clones, and not every one. The data show approximately 46,000 clones, under 95% seen once. Sequences were derived from CD8+ T cells from peripheral blood mononuclear cells, sampled in the second trimester of pregnancy. The source of these receptors is a female donor with multiple sclerosis, enrolled in a pregnancy study. Both conserved end residues are part of each CDR3. A D gene is named only where the DNA matches it firmly. Clone size appears in some rows only: once, few, many, or a class for an expanded clone.

NA	TRBJ2-3	TRBV10-3	NA	TGTGCCACACAGGGAACAGATACGCAGTATTTT	CATQGTDTQYF
TRBD1	TRBJ1-1	TRBV6-1	NA	TGTGCCAGCAGGTCTAGACAGGGGTCGACCCCTGAAGCTTTCTTT	CASRSRQGSTPEAFF
NA	TRBJ2-2	TRBV27	NA	TGTGCCAGCTCCTCCCTAGGTTCCCGCCGGGGCACCGGGGAGCTGTTTTTT	CASSSLGSRRGTGELFF
TRBD2	TRBJ2-4	TRBV11-2	once	TGTGCCAGCAGCGCGGCCAATTCCCGGGGGGACTTC	CASSAANSRGDF
NA	TRBJ2-5	TRBV5-6	NA	TGTGCCAGCAGCAGCGCACAGACCCAGTACTTC	CASSSAQTQYF
TRBD1	TRBJ1-5	TRBV5-4	NA	TGTGCCAGCAGCTGGGACAGGGATCAGCCCCAGCATTTT	CASSWDRDQPQHF
TRBD1	TRBJ1-1	TRBV30	NA	TGTGCCTGGGAGAGGGGGACAGGCCCGATGGACACTGAAGCTTTCTTT	CAWERGTGPMDTEAFF
TRBD2	TRBJ2-7	TRBV4-2	NA	TGTGCCAGCAGCCAGGGGGGGGAGGAGCAGTACTTC	CASSQGGEEQYF
NA	TRBJ1-2	TRBV7-2	NA	TGTGCCAGCAGCTCAGGGGTTCGGGGCTACACCTTC	CASSSGVRGYTF
TRBD1	TRBJ1-3	TRBV5-4	NA	TGTGCCAGCAGCTTGGGTCCGGGACAGAGCTCTGGAAACACCATATATTTT	CASSLGPGQSSGNTIYF
NA	TRBJ1-3	TRBV9	NA	TGTGCCAGCAGCGTAGCGGGTCAGGGAGGTGGAAACACCATATATTTT	CASSVAGQGGGNTIYF
TRBD2	TRBJ2-1	TRBV30	once	TGTGCCTGGAGTGTACGAGGTAGCGGGGCCGCAAGCTCCTACAATGAGCAGTTCTTC	CAWSVRGSGAASSYNEQFF
NA	TRBJ2-5	TRBV19	NA	TGTGCCAGTAGTATAGGAGGGTTGGAGACCCAGTACTTC	CASSIGGLETQYF
NA	TRBJ1-1	TRBV7-3	NA	TGTGCCAGCAGCTTAGCTGACCCGAGGGACATGAACACTGAAGCTTTCTTT	CASSLADPRDMNTEAFF
TRBD1	TRBJ1-6	TRBV19	NA	TGTGCCAGTAGTATGGGGACAGACAATTCACCCCTCCACTTT	CASSMGTDNSPLHF
TRBD2	TRBJ2-1	TRBV7-2	NA	TGTGCCAGCAGCCCTACCCGACTAGCGGGGGCAAATGAGCAGTTCTTC	CASSPTRLAGANEQFF
NA	TRBJ1-5	TRBV15	NA	TGTGCCACCAGCAGATCTGGCGGGCCCCAGCATTTT	CATSRSGGPQHF
NA	TRBJ1-2	TRBV20-1	NA	TGCAGTGCTAGAGGACAATATGGCTACACCTTC	CSARGQYGYTF
NA	TRBJ2-1	TRBV27	once	TGTGCCAGCTGCGTCGGGGTTACTTCCTACAATGAGCAGTTCTTC	CASCVGVTSYNEQFF
NA	TRBJ1-5	TRBV29-1	NA	TGCAGCGCGTGGGGGCAATTCAACAGGGATAATCAGCCCCAGCATTTT	CSAWGQFNRDNQPQHF
TRBD2	TRBJ2-2	TRBV29-1	NA	TGCAGCGTTAGGACGGGGGGGCCCGGGGAGCTGTTTTTT	CSVRTGGPGELFF
TRBD1	TRBJ1-4	TRBV5-4	NA	TGTGCCAGCAGCTTACAGGGGGGCCGAGAAAAACTGTTTTTT	CASSLQGGREKLFF
TRBD2	TRBJ2-1	TRBV27	NA	TGTGCCAGCAGTTCGGATAGCGGGGGGGCCTATGAGCAGTTCTTC	CASSSDSGGAYEQFF
TRBD2	TRBJ2-1	TRBV7-3	NA	TGTGCCAGCAGTGCCGGGACTAGCTTAACTGAGCAGTTCTTC	CASSAGTSLTEQFF
NA	TRBJ1-4	TRBV7-6	NA	TGTGCCAGCAGCTTAGGGACTGAGGATGAAAAACTGTTTTTT	CASSLGTEDEKLFF
TRBD2	TRBJ2-7	TRBV5-1	NA	TGCGCCAGCAGCACGGGACTAGCGGGGCCCGAGCAGTACTTC	CASSTGLAGPEQYF
NA	TRBJ1-1	TRBV11-2	NA	TGTGCCAGCAGAGGTCTCAGGGTGGGAAACACTGAAGCTTTCTTT	CASRGLRVGNTEAFF